Following are 9 T cell receptor beta chains from one sample sequenced in a study of shared clonotypes between healthy human individuals. Assay: immunoSEQ multiplex PCR; the TCRdb copy retains only in-frame clones and omits some. The top ten hold 10% to 15% of the sample, which has hundreds of thousands of clones, about 82% seen once. Input material: PBMCs. The receptors shown here come from a woman aged 40 to 50 in good health. Some clones in this sample may be carry-over from other donors' samples.

This rearrangement joins TRBV5-1 to TRBJ2-3; D ambiguous. The V end lost 1 base, the J end lost 0 bases, and 9 bases lay between the germline ends. This CDR3 comprises 15 residues. CDR1 is SGHRS, CDR2 YFSETQ, per germline. Here the CDR3 DNA reads TGCGCCAGCAGCTTGAACGGCCCTAGCACAGATACGCAGTATTTT. Protein sequence: CASSLNGPSTDTQYF.

V usage is TRBV5-1 and J usage is TRBJ1-1; a possible D gene is TRBD1 (5 bases). From germline, CDR1 is SGHRS and CDR2 YFSETQ. Trimming stripped 3 bases from V and 1 base from J, with 13 bases between. The CDR3 totals 15 residues. Here the CDR3 DNA reads TGCGCCAGCAGCTCCCGACAGACTCCGAACACTGAAGCTTTCTTT. This gives the protein CASSSRQTPNTEAFF.

V and J are TRBV27 and TRBJ2-1; 11 bases match TRBD2. This CDR3 has 18 amino acids. From germline, CDR1 is MNHEY and CDR2 SMNVEV (reference sequence). V was pared by 4 bases and J by 7 bases, with 15 bases of the junction left unmatched. CDR3 sequence (DNA): TGTGCCAGCAGTTCTACGGGACTTCCTACTAGCGGGAGAAATGAGCAGTTCTTC. Translated, it gives CASSSTGLPTSGRNEQFF.

This sequence joins TRBV6-4 and TRBJ2-2, with 9 bases identical to TRBD1. V lost 6 bases and J lost 6; bases outside the gene matches: 8. CDR1 is MRHNA, CDR2 SNTAGT, per germline. This CDR3 comprises 15 residues. This chain's CDR3 is CASSPGQGGAGELFF. As DNA, the CDR3 is TGTGCCAGCAGCCCGGGACAGGGAGGGGCCGGGGAGCTGTTTTTT.

V usage is TRBV4-1 and J usage is TRBJ2-1; D possibly uses TRBD1 or TRBD2 (7 bases each). V was trimmed by 4 bases and J by 5 bases, leaving 12 bases between them. The CDR3 covers 14 residues. Germline CDR1 reads MGHRA; CDR2 reads YSYEKL. This CDR3 reads CASSRQGGDNEQFF. In nucleotides, the CDR3 is TGCGCCAGCAGCCGACAGGGAGGGGACAATGAGCAGTTCTTC.

This clone has more than one count but fewer than ten. The V gene is TRBV11-3, the J gene TRBJ2-3, with 9 bases matching TRBD2. Germline CDR1 is SGHNT and CDR2 is YENEEA. The CDR3 extends over 14 amino acids. Trimming removed 5 bases from V and 6 bases from J; junction bases left unmatched: 6. The CDR3 coding sequence is TGTGCCAGCAGCCCGGGACTAGCTACGGATACGCAGTATTTT. This translates into CASSPGLATDTQYF.

The chain employs TRBV11-2 and TRBJ2-3; possible D gene TRBD1, 6 bases. CDR3 size: 16 residues. The V end was cut by 5 bases, the J end by 0 bases, with 15 bases between. The germline V gene has CDR1 SGHAT and CDR2 FQNNGV. CDR3 sequence reads: CASSPSLRGSTDTQYF. The DNA for the CDR3 is TGTGCCAGCAGCCCCTCCCTCAGGGGAAGCACAGATACGCAGTATTTT.

This clone was seen many times. CDR3 DNA sequence: TGTGCCAGCAGTGACGGCTACGAGGGGGATGAGCAGTTCTTC. Its translation: CASSDGYEGDEQFF. The chain has TRBV6-4 and TRBJ2-1; the D gene is possibly TRBD1 (6 bases). There are 14 residues in the CDR3. CDR1 and CDR2 (germline): MRHNA, SNTAGT. Trimming shortened V by 2 bases and J by 8 bases, and 13 bases separated the two germline ends.

This clone was counted a few times. The chain recombines TRBV21-1 with TRBJ2-2; TRBD1, the table's D call, lacks a check against the DNA. TRBV21-1 is flagged as a pseudogene. The CDR3 covers 15 residues. The CDR3 loop is CASSNGTGETGELFF. In nucleotides, the CDR3 is TGTGCCAGCAGCAACGGGACAGGGGAAACCGGGGAGCTGTTTTTT.